The entry that follows covers one T cell receptor beta chain sequence. Sequencing was performed with immunoSEQ multiplex PCR; in TCRdb, only in-frame clones are kept and a portion is missing. The data contain roughly 250,000 clones, approximately 90% of them singletons. These data originate in a study of blood T cell repertoires in COVID-19. Across over 20 US areas, participants ranged in age from about 18 to 100 years. Trimming took off 4 bases at V and 5 bases at J, with 5 bases between the two ends. The CDR3 sequence is 11 residues long. This clonotype originated in a woman aged 25 to 39 with acute COVID-19. The rearrangement uses TRBV12-3 or TRBV12-4 and TRBJ2-5; D uncertain. The specimen was PBMCs or T cells enriched from blood (not recorded which). The CDR3 DNA sequence: TGTGCCAGCAGTTCTTTGGAGACCCAGTACTTC. Its translation: CASSSLETQYF.